These 8 T cell receptor beta chains came from one sample sequenced in a study of radiation and T cells in renal cell carcinoma. Time point defined: blood 4 weeks post-SBRT, at nephrectomy. This sample's treatment: 15 Gy SBRT to primary tumor, nephrectomy 4 weeks later. Here immunoSEQ multiplex PCR was the method, and the copy in TCRdb shows in-frame clones only, minus some. The table has approximately 85,000 clones, roughly nine tenths seen once. The sample was blood, taken from a patient whose treatment included radiotherapy and nephrectomy. All receptors derive from a woman aged 70-85 years with renal cell carcinoma.

This sequence joins TRBV5-1 and TRBJ2-5; D might be TRBD1 (6 bases). The CDR3 consists of 16 residues. With 0 bases removed from V and 1 base from J, the gap between germline ends came to 13 bases. The V gene's germline CDR1 is SGHRS and CDR2 YFSETQ. As DNA, the CDR3 is TGCGCCAGCAGCTTGGGGACCTGGGGGCCCCAAGAGACCCAGTACTTC. As protein: CASSLGTWGPQETQYF.

The chain combines TRBV19 with TRBJ2-2; D ambiguous. V shed 2 bases and J shed 6 bases, with 7 bases lying between them. Germline CDR1 LNHDA, CDR2 SQIVND (reference sequence). The CDR3 consists of 13 residues. The CDR3 protein is CASSIRGPGELFF. CDR3 DNA sequence: TGTGCCAGTAGTATAAGAGGTCCCGGGGAGCTGTTTTTT.

In its sample, this clone was seen a few times. The J gene is TRBJ2-1, the V gene TRBV19; D gene unclear. In germline, CDR1 is LNHDA, CDR2 SQIVND (reference sequence). CDR3 length: 14 residues. Trimming removed 3 bases at V and 0 bases at J, with 6 bases between. Here the CDR3 DNA reads TGTGCCAGTAGTATCGGGTTCTCCTACAATGAGCAGTTCTTC. Protein product: CASSIGFSYNEQFF.

The CDR3: CASLPSMDEKLFF. In DNA, the CDR3 is TGTGCCAGCCTTCCTTCGATGGATGAAAAACTGTTTTTT. The chain couples TRBV28 to TRBJ1-4; D gene uncertain. The germline V gene encodes CDR1 MDHEN and CDR2 SYDVKM. Trimming took 8 bases from V and 6 from J, leaving 13 bases between them. The CDR3 has 13 amino acids.

The chain recombines TRBV19 with TRBJ2-3; D gene unclear. Trimming removed 3 bases at V and 6 bases at J, with 4 bases between. There are 11 residues in the CDR3. Germline V gene data show CDR1 as LNHDA and CDR2 as SQIVND (reference sequence). The CDR3 region is CASSIGDTQYF. CDR3 bases: TGTGCCAGTAGTATTGGTGATACGCAGTATTTT.

J is TRBJ2-2 and V is TRBV5-4; 9 bases agree with TRBD2. Trimming removed 1 base from V and 5 bases from J; junction bases left unmatched: 6. The CDR3 extends over 16 amino acids. Germline lookup yields CDR1 SGHNT and CDR2 YYREEE (reference sequence). The chain's CDR3 is CASSLYLAGRTGELFF. The CDR3 DNA reads as TGTGCCAGCAGCTTGTATCTAGCGGGGCGAACCGGGGAGCTGTTTTTT.

The rearrangement uses TRBV14 and TRBJ1-2, with a tentative D call TRBD1 (6 bases). Trimming pared 4 bases from V and 4 bases from J, leaving 13 bases between. This CDR3 is 14 amino acids long. Germline V gives CDR1 SGHDN, CDR2 FVKESK. Here the CDR3 reads CASSLGRGGYGYTF. For the CDR3, the DNA is TGTGCCAGCAGCCTGGGCAGGGGTGGCTATGGCTACACCTTC.

V gene TRBV16 combines with J gene TRBJ1-2; weak D call: TRBD1 (6 bases). V dropped 1 base and J dropped 12 bases, with 12 bases sitting between them. The CDR3 sequence is 12 residues long. The germline gives CDR1 KGHSY, CDR2 FQNENV. The CDR3 bases are TGTGCCAGCAGCCAATTTACGGGACAAGACACCTTC. It specifies CASSQFTGQDTF.